The entry below describes one T cell receptor (beta chain). The target antigen is unknown. The assay was immunoSEQ multiplex PCR, and TCRdb's table has in-frame clones only and misses some. The sample shows roughly 58,000 clones, about 85% of them seen only once. The data belong to a study of lymphopenia after photon versus proton radiotherapy. Study results and caveats: Post-nadir diversity loss with photons came from oligoclonal expansion, particularly CD8+ Temra cells. Authors raise, but do not show, better survival with proton therapy. Proton therapy kept repertoires fairly stable, unlike photons, which gained effector/memory cells.

Trimming stripped 7 bases from V and 1 base from J, with 7 bases between. The length of the CDR3 is 12 residues. Germline CDR1 and CDR2: SGHTA and FQGNSA. Sequencing was performed on peripheral blood, taken from a patient treated with proton-based radiotherapy. The V call is TRBV7-2, the J call TRBJ1-1; the D is unclear. The receptor comes from a man aged 80 or over with esophageal cancer. CDR3 DNA: TGTGCCAGCACCTGGGGGAACACTGAAGCTTTCTTT. The encoded protein is CASTWGNTEAFF. The variable domain in full, with the rest retrieved from reference TRBV7-2 and TRBJ1-1, is GAGVSQSPSNKVTEKGKDVELRCDPISGHTALYWYRQSLGQGLEFLIYFQGNSAPDKSGLPSDRFSAERTGGSVSTLTIQRTQQEDSAVYLCASTWGNTEAFFGQGTRLTVV.